This TCR beta chain was profiled in a study of Graves' ophthalmopathy and Graves' hyperthyroidism. Study-wide background: Samples of peripheral blood were obtained at initial diagnosis, prior to treatment of any kind.

The germline V gene encodes CDR1 MNHEY and CDR2 SVGAGI. Germline trimming cut 6 bases from V and 8 bases from J; bases unmatched to any gene: 21. There are 18 residues in the CDR3. Researchers took RNA transcripts and amplified TCR beta CDR3 regions from them. HTBI primers served in a first-round RT-PCR, which a second-round multiplex PCR followed. Using its own MiXCR run on the multiplex PCR reads, TCRdb lists one record per CDR3 protein. The sample has about 210,000 distinct CDR3 sequences; over 25% are singletons. In its sample, this clonotype was seen many times. Its antigen is currently unknown. Study-level points and caveats: A model of 13 signatures distinguished ophthalmopathy from stable hyperthyroidism at approximately 90% sensitivity and around 81% specificity. Detection in blood was also observed for most expanded thyroid clonotypes above 0.001 frequency.

Clinical symptoms, serum thyroxine, TRAb, thyroid ultrasound and orbital computed tomography formed the basis of diagnosis. The TCR originated in a man in his fifties or sixties with Graves' ophthalmopathy. The sequencing sample was made of peripheral blood. The chain carries TRBV6-5 and TRBJ2-4, with TRBD2 identical over 8 bases. The CDR3 protein is CASSRQVAGPATIYIQYF. For the CDR3, the DNA is TGTGCCAGCAGCCGCCAGGTAGCGGGACCCGCCACAATATACATTCAGTACTTC.